The T cell receptor (delta chain) under discussion was sequenced for a study of Vδ1+ human thymocytes. Germline V CDR1 and CDR2: TSWWSYY, QGS. The CDR3 runs 15 residues. Trimming left V 3 bases short and J 0 bases short, with 11 bases between. The template was reverse-transcribed extracted RNA. CDR3 amplicons came from multiplex PCR with pooled V-gene forward and constant-region reverse primers. TCRdb fed the multiplex PCR reads into CATT to redo clone calling. Of 70,000 to 90,000 delta-chain clones listed, around 34% are singletons. Vdelta1+ thymocyte sorts reached between about 97% and 99.6% purity. This clone was seen a handful of times. What it recognizes is unknown. Overall study findings and caveats: Highly polyclonal TRG and TRD repertoires with Gaussian CDR3 length distributions appeared in thymus.

Sequenced: Vdelta1+ gamma-delta thymocytes from the thymus. Subset given: FACS-sorted CD3+ TCRalphabeta- TCRVdelta1+ TCRVdelta2- thymocytes. This TCR was recovered from a boy younger than two who had congenital heart surgery. This chain connects TRDV1 to TRDJ1; no clear D. The CDR3 reads CALGDSLPNTDKLIF. The DNA for the CDR3 is TGTGCTCTTGGGGACTCCTTACCTAACACCGATAAACTCATCTTT.